A single sample gave rise to the 20 T cell receptor beta chains below, sequenced in a study of identical twins. TCRdb reprocessed the 5' RACE reads via MiXCR and lists one record per CDR3 protein. The data hold about 900,000 distinct CDR3 sequences, with about 12% observed a single time. In addition, the sample was reused for a study of yellow fever vaccine responses in identical twins.

The specimen sequenced was PBMCs. The receptors derive from a woman under 30 in good health.

This clonotype has ten or more counts. This chain connects TRBV6-5 to TRBJ1-1, with D hard to call. CDR3 length: 14 amino acids. Germline assignment: CDR1 MNHEY and CDR2 SVGAGI. V lost 2 bases, J lost 0 bases, and 7 bases lay in between. CDR3 in amino acids: CASSYGQVNTEAFF. CDR3 sequence (DNA): TGTGCCAGCAGTTACGGCCAGGTGAACACTGAAGCTTTCTTT.

The J gene is TRBJ2-5, the V gene TRBV20-1; a weak D match, TRBD1 (6 bases). Germline V gives CDR1 DFQATT, CDR2 SNEGSKA (reference sequence). The ends were cut back, 6 bases at V and 4 bases at J, with 18 bases in the middle. The CDR3 consists of 14 residues. In DNA form, the CDR3 reads TGCAGTGCCAATGACAGGCCCTTTCTAGAGACCCAGTACTTC. The encoded protein is CSANDRPFLETQYF.

J is TRBJ2-2 and V is TRBV6-1, with D unclear. The CDR3 has 12 amino acids. The germline V gene encodes CDR1 MNHNS and CDR2 SASEGT. Trimming removed 3 bases from V and 7 bases from J, with 6 bases in between. The DNA of the CDR3 is TGTGCCAGCAGTGAGGGCGGCGGGGAGCTGTTTTTT. It specifies CASSEGGGELFF.

This chain connects TRBV28 to TRBJ2-1, with TRBD2 matching 7 bases. The germline CDR1 and CDR2 sequences are MDHEN and SYDVKM. There are 16 residues in the CDR3. V lost 6 bases and J lost 5; bases outside the gene matches: 13. CDR3 in amino acids: CASSYPPGTTDNEQFF. CDR3 nucleotide sequence: TGTGCCAGCAGCTATCCCCCAGGGACTACTGACAATGAGCAGTTCTTC.

The count of this clonotype is one. The V and J genes are TRBV10-3 and TRBJ2-7; TRBD2 aligns across 11 bases. The CDR3 covers 15 residues. From germline, CDR1 is ENHRY and CDR2 SYGVKD. The V and J ends lost 3 bases and 2 bases, in that order; junction bases with no gene match: 3. The DNA for the CDR3 is TGTGCCATCAGTGACCGACTAGCGGGGCCCTACGAGCAGTACTTC. This encodes CAISDRLAGPYEQYF.

This chain joins TRBV20-1 and TRBJ2-7; 9 nucleotides agree with TRBD1. Trimming took 6 bases from V and 3 from J; bases not matched to a gene: 6. CDR1 is DFQATT and CDR2 is SNEGSKA in the germline V gene (reference sequence). The CDR3 has 13 amino acids. In nucleotides, the CDR3 is TGCAGTGCAGCCGGACAGGGGATCTACGAGCAGTACGTC. Translation gives CSAAGQGIYEQYV.

A remark on this clonotype: A much larger clone lies a single base off, so this may be a read error. The chain recombines TRBV10-3 with TRBJ2-1; D perhaps matches TRBD2 (6 bases). The CDR3 is 14 amino acids. CDR1 and CDR2 from the germline V gene are ENHRY and SYGVKD. V lost 10 bases and J 4 bases, leaving 17 bases between the germline ends. CDR3 DNA: TGTGCCACCATTCGGGGAGGTGGGTACAATGAGCAGTTCTTC. Encoded protein: CATIRGGGYNEQFF.

This chain uses TRBV10-1 with TRBJ1-4; D may be TRBD1 (6 bases). Trimming removed 4 bases at V and 7 bases at J, with 13 bases between. This CDR3 has 14 amino acids. From germline, CDR1 is WNHNN and CDR2 SYGVQD (reference sequence). For the CDR3, the DNA is TGCGCCAGCAGTGCCCGGGACATTGGTGAAAAACTGTTTTTT. Protein sequence: CASSARDIGEKLFF.

This clonotype was detected only a few times. The V gene is TRBV5-8, the J gene TRBJ1-4, with 11 positions matching TRBD1. Germline CDR1 and CDR2: SGHTS and YDEGEE. The CDR3 runs to 15 residues. Trimming took 4 bases from V and 6 from J; bases not matched to a gene: 5. The CDR3 spells CASSIGTGGYEKLFF. The CDR3 DNA reads as TGTGCCAGCAGCATAGGGACAGGGGGTTATGAAAAACTGTTTTTT.

This clonotype was seen at least ten times. The chain employs TRBV12-3 or TRBV12-4 and TRBJ1-5, with 10 bases fitting TRBD1. The CDR3 length is 14 residues. Trimming at V came to 5 bases and at J to 6 bases, leaving 4 bases not matched to a gene. CDR3 loop: CASSPTGGIQPQHF. The CDR3, as DNA: TGTGCCAGCAGTCCGACAGGGGGCATTCAGCCCCAGCATTTT.

V gene TRBV7-8 combines with J gene TRBJ1-6, with a weak D call TRBD1 (5 bases). The CDR3 spans 14 residues. Germline V CDR1 and CDR2: SGHVS, FQNEAQ. V was shortened by 0 bases and J by 7 bases, with 7 bases between the two germline ends. CDR3 in DNA: TGTGCCAGCAGCTTAGCGGGGCCCAATTCACCCCTCCACTTT. Its translation: CASSLAGPNSPLHF.

This chain connects TRBV7-9 to TRBJ2-2, with no clear D. Looked up from germline, CDR1 is SEHNR and CDR2 is FQNEAQ (reference sequence). CDR3 length equals 10 residues. V was pared by 11 bases and J by 7 bases, with 8 bases between. This CDR3 is CAGEHGELFF. The CDR3 nucleotides are TGTGCCGGTGAGCACGGGGAGCTGTTTTTT.

The rearrangement joins TRBV7-9 to TRBJ2-1; TRBD2 might be the D (6 bases). V was cut by 4 bases and J by 2 bases, with 18 bases left in between. Germline V gene lookup returns CDR1 SEHNR and CDR2 FQNEAQ (reference sequence). The CDR3 contains 17 residues. This CDR3 is CASSYSWGLKAYNEQFF. For the CDR3, the DNA is TGTGCCAGCAGCTATAGTTGGGGACTCAAGGCCTACAATGAGCAGTTCTTC.

The CDR3 spells CASSQDWSDTQYF. In DNA, the CDR3 is TGCGCCAGCAGCCAAGATTGGTCAGATACGCAGTATTTT. The chain has TRBV4-1 and TRBJ2-3, with no clear D. The V gene's germline CDR1 is MGHRA and CDR2 YSYEKL. CDR3 length equals 13 residues. V shed 0 bases and J shed 4 bases, with 5 bases lying between them.

This rearrangement joins TRBV28 to TRBJ2-7, with D unresolved. The CDR3 has 13 amino acids. The V gene's germline CDR1 is MDHEN and CDR2 SYDVKM. V lost 2 bases and J 6 bases, leaving 11 bases between the germline ends. In nucleotides, the CDR3 is TGTGCCAGCAGTTTAGGGTGGGAAGGCGAGCAGTACTTC. This gives the protein CASSLGWEGEQYF.

A few counts support this clonotype. This chain links TRBV4-1 with TRBJ2-5, with 8 bases aligning to TRBD1. J was trimmed by 5 bases and V by 0 bases; bases with no gene match: 11. Germline-derived CDR1 and CDR2 are MGHRA and YSYEKL. This CDR3 spans 17 amino acids. CDR3 DNA sequence: TGCGCCAGCAGCCAAGATAAGGGGACAGGTCTGTGGGAGACCCAGTACTTC. Protein sequence: CASSQDKGTGLWETQYF.

The V and J genes are TRBV11-2 and TRBJ2-2; D gene ambiguous. V lost 4 bases to trimming and J lost 4 bases, with 10 bases between them. Looked up from germline, CDR1 is SGHAT and CDR2 is FQNNGV. This CDR3 contains 14 residues. CDR3 nucleotide sequence: TGTGCCAGCAGCTCCATCTCTGCCACCGGGGAGCTGTTTTTT. It encodes CASSSISATGELFF.

Ten or more counts support this clonotype. This chain joins TRBV29-1 and TRBJ1-2, with D maybe TRBD1 (5 bases). With 1 base removed from V and 7 bases from J, the gap between germline ends came to 13 bases. CDR1 is SQVTM and CDR2 is ANQGSEA in the germline V gene. The CDR3 runs 13 residues. As DNA, the CDR3 is TGCAGCGTTGAAGTCGGTATGGGGCGTGGCTACACCTTC. Translation gives CSVEVGMGRGYTF.

J is TRBJ2-3 and V is TRBV20-1; TRBD1 matches at 8 bases. The V gene end was trimmed by 3 bases and the J gene end by 5 bases; junction bases not matched to a gene: 7. Germline CDR1 is DFQATT and CDR2 is SNEGSKA (reference sequence). This CDR3 has 14 residues. Here the CDR3 DNA reads TGCAGTGCTAGGGACAGGGTGTATAGAGATACGCAGTATTTT. Encoded protein: CSARDRVYRDTQYF.

The chain carries TRBV11-3 and TRBJ2-7, with D possibly TRBD2 on 5 matching bases. Germline V lookup: CDR1 SGHNT, CDR2 YENEEA. V was trimmed by 5 bases and J by 2 bases, leaving 16 bases between them. The CDR3 loop spans 15 amino acids. The CDR3: CASSERGSLAYEQYF. DNA for the CDR3: TGTGCCAGCAGCGAACGCGGGTCTCTGGCCTACGAGCAGTACTTC.